The text below deals with one T cell receptor (beta chain). The data were obtained in a study of early T cells in non-severe SARS-CoV-2 infection. Looked up from germline, CDR1 is MNHNS and CDR2 is SASEGT. V was clipped by 1 base and J by 5 bases, with 13 bases between them. CDR3 length equals 15 residues. TCRdb passed the 5' RACE reads through MiXCR, listing each CDR3 protein once. The data show 35,000 to 55,000 distinct CDR3 sequences, approximately 6.2% seen once. This sample comprised whole blood, obtained at baseline. This sequence originates from an adult who was a healthcare worker with PCR-confirmed SARS-CoV-2 infection or an uninfected control (not recorded which). J is TRBJ2-3 and V is TRBV6-1, with D possibly matching TRBD1 (7 bases). The CDR3 DNA sequence: TGTGCCAGCAGTGAAGTAGGAGGGGGCAAAGATACGCAGTATTTT. Translated: CASSEVGGGKDTQYF.